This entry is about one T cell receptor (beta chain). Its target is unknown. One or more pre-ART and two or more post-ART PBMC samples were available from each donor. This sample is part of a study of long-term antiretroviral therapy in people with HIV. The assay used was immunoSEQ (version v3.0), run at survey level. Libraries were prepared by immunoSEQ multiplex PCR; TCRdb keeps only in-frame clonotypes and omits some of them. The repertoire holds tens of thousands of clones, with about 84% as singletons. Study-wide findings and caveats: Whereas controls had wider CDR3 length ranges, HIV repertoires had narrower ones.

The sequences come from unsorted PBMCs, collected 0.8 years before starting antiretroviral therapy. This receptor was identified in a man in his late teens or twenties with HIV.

The CDR3 DNA sequence: TGTGCCATCAGTACAGAGGTGATTGGTGAAGCTTTCTTT. As protein: CAISTEVIGEAFF. This chain uses TRBV10-3 with TRBJ1-1; the D is unclear. Germline V gene data show CDR1 as ENHRY and CDR2 as SYGVKD. V was shortened by 5 bases and J by 7 bases, with 14 bases between the two germline ends. CDR3 length: 13 amino acids.